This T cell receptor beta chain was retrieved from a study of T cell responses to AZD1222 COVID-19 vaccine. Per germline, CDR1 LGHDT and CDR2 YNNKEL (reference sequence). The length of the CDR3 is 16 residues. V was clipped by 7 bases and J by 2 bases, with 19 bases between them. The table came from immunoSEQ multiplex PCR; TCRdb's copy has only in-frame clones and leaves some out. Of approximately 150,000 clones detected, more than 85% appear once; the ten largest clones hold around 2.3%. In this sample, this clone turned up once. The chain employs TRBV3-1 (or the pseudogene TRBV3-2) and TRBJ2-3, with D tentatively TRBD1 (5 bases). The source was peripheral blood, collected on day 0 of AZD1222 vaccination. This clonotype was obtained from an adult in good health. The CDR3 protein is CASTNWTARVTDTQYF. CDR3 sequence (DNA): TGTGCCAGCACCAACTGGACGGCCAGGGTCACAGATACGCAGTATTTT.